Below, 27 T cell receptor beta chains from the same sample are listed, as sequenced in a study of CD8 T cells in Susac syndrome. RNA in amounts of about 0.5 to 1 ug was reverse transcribed with random hexamers. From the immunoSEQ multiplex PCR reads, TCRdb called clonotypes with MiXCR, one entry per CDR3 protein. The sample has roughly 170,000 distinct CDR3 sequences, roughly 92% seen once. Sequencing was carried out using CD4+ T cells from PBMCs. The receptors derive from a human donor with multiple sclerosis.

This chain links TRBV5-1 with TRBJ1-1; the D gene is possibly TRBD1 (5 bases). The V gene's germline CDR1 is SGHRS and CDR2 YFSETQ. V was pared by 4 bases and J by 3 bases, with 13 bases between. CDR3 length equals 14 residues. The CDR3 sequence is CASSEGRMDTEAFF. CDR3 bases: TGCGCCAGCAGCGAGGGGCGGATGGACACTGAAGCTTTCTTT.

This chain uses TRBV7-8 with TRBJ2-7; a weak D match, TRBD1 (5 bases). CDR1 SGHVS and CDR2 FQNEAQ come from the germline V gene. V lost 5 bases to trimming and J lost 0 bases, with 5 bases between them. This CDR3 region has 12 residues. The CDR3 loop reads CASSRGSYEQYF. The DNA for the CDR3 is TGTGCCAGCAGCAGGGGCTCCTACGAGCAGTACTTC.

The chain links TRBV2 to TRBJ1-6, with 11 bases lining up with TRBD1. Germline CDR1 SNHLY, CDR2 FYNNEI. The length of the CDR3 is 13 residues. The V and J ends lost 6 bases and 9 bases, in that order; junction bases with no gene match: 1. Here the CDR3 reads CASRDRGLSPLHF. CDR3 bases: TGTGCCAGCAGGGACAGGGGGCTTTCACCCCTCCACTTT.

V gene TRBV27 combines with J gene TRBJ1-2; D may be TRBD1 (6 bases). The CDR3 spans 15 residues. Trimming removed 4 bases from V and 4 bases from J, with 16 bases in between. CDR1 and CDR2 from the germline V gene are MNHEY and SMNVEV (reference sequence). The CDR3 loop is CASSSHPGATYGYTF. The DNA of the CDR3 is TGTGCCAGCAGTTCCCACCCGGGGGCCACCTATGGCTACACCTTC.

The chain couples TRBV5-1 to TRBJ2-1, with 8 bases fitting TRBD2. The germline gives CDR1 SGHRS, CDR2 YFSETQ. This CDR3 has 16 amino acids. V lost 3 bases to trimming and J lost 0 bases; unmatched junction nucleotides: 5. The CDR3 region has the DNA TGCGCCAGCAGCTATACGGGGGGGTACTCCTACAATGAGCAGTTCTTC. Protein sequence: CASSYTGGYSYNEQFF.

The gene calls are TRBV7-9 and TRBJ1-5; D is unclear. This CDR3 region has 13 residues. V gave up 1 base and J gave up 6 bases, with 7 bases separating them. From germline, CDR1 is SEHNR and CDR2 FQNEAQ (reference sequence). CDR3 nucleotide sequence: TGTGCCAGCAGCTTAGATGGGGTTCAGCCCCAGCATTTT. The encoded protein is CASSLDGVQPQHF. The whole variable domain, filled in from reference TRBV7-9 and TRBJ1-5, reads DTGVSQNPRHKITKRGQNVTFRCDPISEHNRLYWYRQTLGQGPEFLTYFQNEAQLEKSRLLSDRFSAERPKGSFSTLEIQRTEQGDSAMYLCASSLDGVQPQHFGDGTRLSIL.

This clonotype appeared once. This chain links TRBV2 with TRBJ1-2; 7 positions match TRBD1. CDR3 length: 14 residues. The V segment lost 4 bases and the J segment 4 bases; nucleotides outside the gene matches: 6. Per germline, CDR1 SNHLY and CDR2 FYNNEI. The CDR3 nucleotides are TGTGCCAGCAGTGGGGACAGCCTCTTCTATGGCTACACCTTC. Its translation is CASSGDSLFYGYTF.

J is TRBJ1-2 and V is TRBV2; D is unresolved. The length of the CDR3 is 14 residues. Germline V gene sequence: CDR1 SNHLY, CDR2 FYNNEI. Between the trimmed V and J ends, which lost 6 bases and 2 bases, there was a span of 13 bases. Written as DNA, the CDR3 is TGTGCCAGCAGGTTTGAGAGCAGCAACTATGGCTACACCTTC. Its translation: CASRFESSNYGYTF.

This clonotype was recorded once. The chain recombines TRBV3-1 with TRBJ2-3; 16 nucleotides match TRBD2. The junction had 2 bases not matched to a gene; V was cut back by 1 base and J by 4 bases. The germline gives CDR1 LGHDT, CDR2 YNNKEL (reference sequence). CDR3 size: 17 residues. The CDR3 nucleotides read TGTGCCAGCAGCCAAGGTGGGACTAGCGGGGGGGCAGATACGCAGTATTTT. This gives the protein CASSQGGTSGGADTQYF.

The chain carries TRBV18 and TRBJ2-1; D uncertain. This CDR3 spans 14 amino acids. The germline gives CDR1 KGHSH, CDR2 LQKENI. V was cut by 0 bases and J by 6 bases, with 9 bases left in between. For the CDR3, the DNA is TGTGCCAGCTCACCACCCCCTGCTAGCAATGAGCAGTTCTTC. This gives the protein CASSPPPASNEQFF. The variable domain in full, with the rest retrieved from reference TRBV18 and TRBJ2-1, is NAGVMQNPRHLVRRRGQEARLRCSPMKGHSHVYWYRQLPEEGLKFMVYLQKENIIDESGMPKERFSAEFPKEGPSILRIQQVVRGDSAAYFCASSPPPASNEQFFGPGTRLTVL.

The chain employs TRBV7-2 and TRBJ1-2; D gene ambiguous. V lost 0 bases to trimming and J lost 8 bases, with 19 bases between them. This CDR3 has 16 residues. Germline CDR1 is SGHTA and CDR2 is FQGNSA. The CDR3 sequence: CASSLALTNSRMGYTF. CDR3 DNA: TGTGCCAGCAGCTTAGCGCTAACGAATTCGAGAATGGGCTACACCTTC.

This rearrangement joins TRBV9 to TRBJ1-1, with D unresolved. V lost 4 bases and J lost 11, with 18 bases in between. This CDR3 comprises 13 residues. CDR1 and CDR2 from the germline V gene are SGDLS and YYNGEE. Here the CDR3 DNA reads TGTGCCAGCAGCTCGAGTACACGGGAGGTGGCTTTCTTT. As protein: CASSSSTREVAFF.

The V call is TRBV28, the J call TRBJ2-7; no clear D gene. There are 12 residues in the CDR3. The V end was cut by 7 bases, the J end by 5 bases, with 12 bases between. Germline loops: CDR1 MDHEN, CDR2 SYDVKM. DNA of the CDR3: TGTGCCAGCACTACAGCATCCCACGAGCAGTACTTC. It yields the protein CASTTASHEQYF.

This clonotype has a single count. J is TRBJ2-5 and V is TRBV2, with 14 bases aligning to TRBD2. V shed 6 bases, J shed 6 bases, and the junction held 6 bases outside the gene matches. This CDR3 has 15 amino acids. Germline CDR1 and CDR2: SNHLY and FYNNEI. CDR3 residues: CASRAGTSGGKTQYF. The CDR3 DNA reads as TGTGCCAGCAGGGCCGGGACTAGCGGGGGAAAGACCCAGTACTTC.

This chain joins TRBV20-1 and TRBJ2-1, with TRBD2 identical over 16 bases. The length of the CDR3 is 17 residues. The V gene's germline CDR1 is DFQATT and CDR2 SNEGSKA (reference sequence). After removal of 4 bases from V and 4 bases from J, the junction contained 7 bases not matched to a gene. CDR3 coding DNA: TGCAGTGCTACCGGTGGGACTAGCGGGAGGGATTACAATGAGCAGTTCTTC. This gives the protein CSATGGTSGRDYNEQFF.

This chain connects TRBV20-1 to TRBJ1-5, with 9 bases aligning to TRBD1. V shed 7 bases, J shed 2 bases, and the junction held 0 bases outside the gene matches. CDR3 length: 12 amino acids. Germline V gene data show CDR1 as DFQATT and CDR2 as SNEGSKA (reference sequence). Here the CDR3 reads CSGTGGNQPQHF. In DNA, the CDR3 is TGCAGTGGGACAGGGGGCAATCAGCCCCAGCATTTT.

This clonotype was seen only once. This chain joins TRBV3-1 and TRBJ2-7; possible D gene TRBD2, 5 bases. Germline V lookup: CDR1 LGHDT, CDR2 YNNKEL (reference sequence). The CDR3 extends over 15 amino acids. V was trimmed by 4 bases and J by 3 bases, leaving 16 bases between them. CDR3 DNA: TGTGCCAGCAGCCCCGGGCCAAGCGGCGTCTACGAGCAGTACTTC. Encoded protein: CASSPGPSGVYEQYF.

This clonotype has a handful of counts. The V gene is TRBV11-2, the J gene TRBJ2-1; D call uncertain. CDR3 length equals 13 residues. CDR1 and CDR2 (germline): SGHAT, FQNNGV. Trimming stripped 7 bases from V and 9 bases from J, with 16 bases between. In DNA form, the CDR3 reads TGTGCCAGCACCGCTTCATCGGTGAGTGAGCAGTTCTTC. It encodes CASTASSVSEQFF.

This chain uses TRBV9 with TRBJ2-2; D might be TRBD1 (6 bases). The CDR3 covers 15 residues. V was clipped by 0 bases and J by 6 bases, with 12 bases between them. The V gene's germline CDR1 is SGDLS and CDR2 YYNGEE. CDR3 residues: CASSVGTVAAGELFF. In nucleotides, the CDR3 is TGTGCCAGCAGCGTAGGGACAGTGGCGGCCGGGGAGCTGTTTTTT. Filled out from reference TRBV9 and TRBJ2-2, the complete variable domain reads DSGVTQTPKHLITATGQRVTLRCSPRSGDLSVYWYQQSLDQGLQFLIQYYNGEERAKGNILERFSAQQFPDLHSELNLSSLELGDSALYFCASSVGTVAAGELFFGEGSRLTVL.

The chain combines TRBV3-1 with TRBJ2-1; 7 nucleotides match TRBD1. From germline, CDR1 is LGHDT and CDR2 YNNKEL (reference sequence). The length of the CDR3 is 19 residues. The V and J ends lost 6 bases and 0 bases, in that order; junction bases with no gene match: 17. CDR3 bases: TGTGCCAGCAGTCACTCCGGGACAGTTCCTCCTGGCTCCTACAATGAGCAGTTCTTC. Its protein product is CASSHSGTVPPGSYNEQFF.

The V gene is TRBV7-9, the J gene TRBJ1-5; D perhaps matches TRBD1 (6 bases). V lost 5 bases and J lost 5, with 10 bases in between. The CDR3 covers 13 residues. Germline V gene data show CDR1 as SEHNR and CDR2 as FQNEAQ (reference sequence). The CDR3 bases are TGTGCCAGCAGCCAACAGGGTGATCAGCCCCAGCATTTT. Translation: CASSQQGDQPQHF.

V gene TRBV2 combines with J gene TRBJ2-1; a weak D match, TRBD2 (6 bases). This CDR3 has 12 amino acids. V gave up 9 bases and J gave up 7 bases, with 13 bases separating them. Germline CDR1 is SNHLY and CDR2 is FYNNEI. CDR3 in amino acids: CASLERGNEQFF. CDR3 bases: TGTGCCAGTCTCGAACGGGGGAATGAGCAGTTCTTC.

The gene calls are TRBV12-3 or TRBV12-4 and TRBJ2-7, with 7 bases lining up with TRBD2. The length of the CDR3 is 15 residues. Losses at the gene ends were 1 base for V and 2 bases for J; bases not matched to a gene: 5. The CDR3 reads CASSLGVRGAYEQYF. The CDR3 DNA is TGTGCCAGCAGTTTAGGGGTCCGGGGGGCCTACGAGCAGTACTTC.

The rearrangement joins TRBV2 to TRBJ1-4, with unresolved D. The CDR3 has 17 amino acids. Germline CDR1 reads SNHLY; CDR2 reads FYNNEI. With 0 bases removed from V and 8 bases from J, the gap between germline ends came to 19 bases. The CDR3 sequence is CASSEARPGGLGEKLFF. The CDR3 DNA follows: TGTGCCAGCAGTGAAGCGCGGCCAGGCGGCCTGGGGGAAAAACTGTTTTTT.

The rearrangement joins TRBV5-1 to TRBJ2-7; unclear D gene. Trimming took 2 bases from V and 3 from J, leaving 9 bases between them. This CDR3 contains 13 residues. The germline V gene has CDR1 SGHRS and CDR2 YFSETQ. The CDR3 DNA follows: TGCGCCAGCAGCTTCTCTGACATCTACGAGCAGTACTTC. Translating gives CASSFSDIYEQYF. Full variable domain (remainder filled in from reference TRBV5-1 and TRBJ2-7): KAGVTQTPRYLIKTRGQQVTLSCSPISGHRSVSWYQQTPGQGLQFLFEYFSETQRNKGNFPGRFSGRQFSNSRSEMNVSTLELGDSALYLCASSFSDIYEQYFGPGTRLTVT.

The rearrangement uses TRBV29-1 and TRBJ1-2, with a tentative D call TRBD1 (6 bases). The CDR3 is 13 amino acids. CDR1 is SQVTM and CDR2 is ANQGSEA in the germline V gene. Between the trimmed V and J ends, which lost 2 bases and 7 bases, there was a span of 14 bases. As DNA, the CDR3 is TGCAGCGTTGAAAAATACAGGGAAGTTGGCTACACCTTC. Its protein is CSVEKYREVGYTF.

The genes are TRBV24-1 and TRBJ2-7; D is ambiguous. Per germline, CDR1 KGHDR and CDR2 SFDVKD. The CDR3 contains 13 residues. Trimming took 5 bases from V and 5 from J, leaving 12 bases between them. This chain's CDR3 is CATSGTTRDEQYF. CDR3 nucleotides: TGTGCCACCAGTGGAACAACCCGAGACGAGCAGTACTTC.